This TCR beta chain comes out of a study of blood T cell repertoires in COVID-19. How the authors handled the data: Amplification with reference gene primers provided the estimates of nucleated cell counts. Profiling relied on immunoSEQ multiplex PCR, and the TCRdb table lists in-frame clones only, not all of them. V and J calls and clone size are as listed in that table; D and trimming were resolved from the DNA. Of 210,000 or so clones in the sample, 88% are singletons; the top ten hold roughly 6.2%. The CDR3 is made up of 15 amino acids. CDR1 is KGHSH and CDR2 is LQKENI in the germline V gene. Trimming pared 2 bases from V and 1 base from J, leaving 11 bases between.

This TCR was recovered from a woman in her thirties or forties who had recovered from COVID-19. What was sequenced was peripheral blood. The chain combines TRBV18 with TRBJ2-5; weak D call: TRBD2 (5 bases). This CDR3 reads CASSPSASLQETQYF. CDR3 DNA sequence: TGTGCCAGCTCACCATCGGCTAGCCTCCAAGAGACCCAGTACTTC. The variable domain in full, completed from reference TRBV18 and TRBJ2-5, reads NAGVMQNPRHLVRRRGQEARLRCSPMKGHSHVYWYRQLPEEGLKFMVYLQKENIIDESGMPKERFSAEFPKEGPSILRIQQVVRGDSAAYFCASSPSASLQETQYFGPGTRLLVL.